This passage covers 32 T cell receptor beta chains from one sample sequenced in a study of T cells in localized non-small cell lung cancer. Measured with immunoSEQ multiplex PCR; TCRdb has only the in-frame clones, and not every one. Of 25,000 to 35,000 clones in the sample, 88% are singletons; the top ten hold approximately 13%. Sequenced material: peripheral blood, taken before any cancer treatment. The source is a female donor older than 55 with stage III squamous cell lung carcinoma.

The sample holds one count of this clone. The chain carries TRBV19 and TRBJ1-5; 9 bases are shared with TRBD1. V was pared by 6 bases and J by 7 bases, with 7 bases of the junction left unmatched. Germline lookup yields CDR1 LNHDA and CDR2 SQIVND (reference sequence). This CDR3 is 14 amino acids long. DNA of the CDR3: TGTGCCAGTAGGAGGACAGGGGAACGCCAGCCCCAGCATTTT. This sequence encodes CASRRTGERQPQHF.

This chain uses TRBV5-1 with TRBJ2-1; 12 nucleotides line up with TRBD2. CDR1 is SGHRS and CDR2 is YFSETQ in the germline V gene. This CDR3 comprises 16 residues. J was trimmed by 4 bases and V by 6 bases; bases with no gene match: 8. The CDR3 DNA reads TGCGCCAGCAACCCGACTAGCGGGAGATCTTACAATGAGCAGTTCTTC. Its protein product is CASNPTSGRSYNEQFF.

V gene TRBV11-2 combines with J gene TRBJ1-6, with unresolved D. The ends were cut back, 3 bases at V and 8 bases at J, with 8 bases in the middle. Germline CDR1 reads SGHAT; CDR2 reads FQNNGV. CDR3 length equals 13 residues. CDR3 sequence reads: CASSFNRDSPLHF. In DNA form, the CDR3 reads TGTGCCAGCAGCTTTAACCGCGATTCACCCCTCCACTTT.

The V and J genes are TRBV5-8 and TRBJ2-4, with 7 bases that match TRBD1. Germline V gene sequence: CDR1 SGHTS, CDR2 YDEGEE. The V segment lost 4 bases and the J segment 5 bases; nucleotides outside the gene matches: 6. The CDR3 covers 14 residues. CDR3 sequence (DNA): TGTGCCAGCAGCCCCCGGACAGGAGAAAACATTCAGTACTTC. The encoded protein is CASSPRTGENIQYF.

The chain joins TRBV29-1 to TRBJ2-1; D is unresolved. The length of the CDR3 is 13 residues. Germline values: CDR1 SQVTM, CDR2 ANQGSEA. V was trimmed by 1 base and J by 1 base, leaving 5 bases between them. The CDR3 sequence: CSVEGLSYNEQFF. The CDR3 bases are TGCAGCGTTGAAGGACTGTCCTACAATGAGCAGTTCTTC.

V usage is TRBV28 and J usage is TRBJ2-5; TRBD2 is a possible D gene (5 bases). V shed 6 bases and J shed 2 bases, with 16 bases lying between them. The CDR3 covers 15 residues. The germline gives CDR1 MDHEN, CDR2 SYDVKM. The CDR3 sequence: CASRGGSWLQETQYF. The CDR3, as DNA: TGTGCCAGCAGGGGTGGGAGTTGGCTTCAAGAGACCCAGTACTTC.

This chain links TRBV30 with TRBJ1-6; 7 bases line up with TRBD1. There are 15 residues in the CDR3. Germline V gene data show CDR1 as GTSNPN and CDR2 as SVGIG (reference sequence). V trimming: 2 bases; J trimming: 8 bases; junction bases outside the gene matches: 9. The CDR3 sequence: CAWSLRTGGDSPLHF. The CDR3 nucleotides are TGTGCCTGGAGTTTGCGGACAGGCGGAGATTCACCCCTCCACTTT.

The genes are TRBV5-1 and TRBJ2-5; unclear D gene. The V and J ends lost 0 bases and 3 bases respectively, with 6 bases between them. The CDR3 length is 13 residues. The germline V gene has CDR1 SGHRS and CDR2 YFSETQ. The CDR3 DNA reads TGCGCCAGCAGCTTGGGTGGGAAAGAGACCCAGTACTTC. This encodes CASSLGGKETQYF.

The V gene is TRBV28, the J gene TRBJ1-2, with 9 nucleotides matching TRBD1. This CDR3 is built from 15 residues. V was clipped by 1 base and J by 8 bases; unmatched bases: 8. CDR1 MDHEN and CDR2 SYDVKM come from the germline V gene. The CDR3, as DNA: TGTGCCAGCAGTTTATTCACTGACAGGGGGGGAGGCTACACCTTC. As protein: CASSLFTDRGGGYTF.

The chain carries TRBV9 and TRBJ1-4; D unclear. Germline V CDR1 and CDR2: SGDLS, YYNGEE. The CDR3 is made up of 15 amino acids. The V end was cut by 0 bases, the J end by 8 bases, with 14 bases between. CDR3 residues: CASSVGSSMREKLFF. The CDR3 DNA reads TGTGCCAGCAGCGTAGGCAGCTCCATGAGGGAAAAACTGTTTTTT.

V gene TRBV5-1 combines with J gene TRBJ2-3; the D gene is possibly TRBD1 (6 bases). From germline, CDR1 is SGHRS and CDR2 YFSETQ. The CDR3 covers 14 residues. Trimming removed 4 bases at V and 5 bases at J, with 14 bases between. CDR3 DNA sequence: TGCGCCAGCAGCCTCCCGGACAGCCTAGATACGCAGTATTTT. The encoded protein is CASSLPDSLDTQYF.

This chain joins TRBV19 and TRBJ2-5; a weak D match, TRBD1 (5 bases). Germline values: CDR1 LNHDA, CDR2 SQIVND (reference sequence). The CDR3 has 14 amino acids. The V gene lost 3 bases and the J gene lost 2 bases, with 10 bases spanning the gap. CDR3 protein: CASSIWGYQETQYF. CDR3 DNA: TGTGCCAGTAGTATTTGGGGCTATCAAGAGACCCAGTACTTC.

The rearrangement uses TRBV2 and TRBJ2-2, with a tentative D call TRBD1 (5 bases). V was shortened by 5 bases and J by 0 bases, with 10 bases between the two germline ends. This CDR3 has 15 residues. Germline values: CDR1 SNHLY, CDR2 FYNNEI. The CDR3 sequence: CASSQGPANTGELFF. As DNA, the CDR3 is TGTGCCAGCAGTCAGGGCCCCGCGAACACCGGGGAGCTGTTTTTT.

The chain has TRBV10-1 and TRBJ2-2, with D possibly being TRBD1 (5 bases). The CDR3 runs 15 residues. V lost 7 bases to trimming and J lost 3 bases, with 15 bases between them. The germline CDR1 and CDR2 sequences are WNHNN and SYGVQD (reference sequence). CDR3 nucleotide sequence: TGCGCCAGCACCCCAGGGATTCGCTACACCGGGGAGCTGTTTTTT. Translation gives CASTPGIRYTGELFF.

This chain links TRBV5-4 with TRBJ1-4; 10 nucleotides agree with TRBD1. V was pared by 3 bases and J by 1 base, with 0 bases of the junction left unmatched. CDR1 and CDR2 (germline): SGHNT, YYREEE (reference sequence). The CDR3 extends over 15 amino acids. CDR3 region: CASSWDRGTNEKLFF. In DNA form, the CDR3 reads TGTGCCAGCAGCTGGGACAGGGGAACTAATGAAAAACTGTTTTTT.

The V gene is TRBV5-4, the J gene TRBJ1-1; unclear D gene. The germline V gene has CDR1 SGHNT and CDR2 YYREEE (reference sequence). The length of the CDR3 is 14 residues. Trimming removed 2 bases from V and 2 bases from J, with 10 bases in between. The CDR3 reads CASSFSEYNTEAFF. The DNA of the CDR3 is TGTGCCAGCAGCTTTTCAGAGTATAACACTGAAGCTTTCTTT.

In this sample, this clone turned up a few times. CDR3 in DNA: TGCAGCGTCACTACGGGGTTCCAAGAGACCCAGTACTTC. Amino acids: CSVTTGFQETQYF. This chain connects TRBV29-1 to TRBJ2-5, with a tentative D call TRBD2 (5 bases). The V and J ends lost 6 bases and 1 base respectively, with 12 bases between them. The CDR3 spans 13 residues. The V gene's germline CDR1 is SQVTM and CDR2 ANQGSEA.

The rearrangement links TRBV5-1 to TRBJ1-5, with a tentative D call TRBD1 (5 bases). The CDR3 is 14 amino acids. Trimming cost V 2 bases and J 7 bases, with 13 bases left between them. Germline lookup yields CDR1 SGHRS and CDR2 YFSETQ. The CDR3 is CASSFGQGSQPQHF. The CDR3 region has the DNA TGCGCCAGCAGCTTTGGCCAGGGTAGCCAGCCCCAGCATTTT.

V is TRBV4-1 and J is TRBJ1-1, with D perhaps TRBD1 (6 bases). The V and J ends lost 0 bases and 11 bases respectively, with 10 bases between them. The CDR3 is 12 residues long. Looked up from germline, CDR1 is MGHRA and CDR2 is YSYEKL. The CDR3 region has the DNA TGCGCCAGCAGCCAAGATGTAGGACAGGCTTTCTTT. Protein product: CASSQDVGQAFF.

The chain combines TRBV5-1 with TRBJ2-3; 11 nucleotides align to TRBD1. Germline values: CDR1 SGHRS, CDR2 YFSETQ. The V gene end was trimmed by 0 bases and the J gene end by 4 bases; junction bases not matched to a gene: 7. This CDR3 region has 17 residues. CDR3 residues: CASSLGYGTGGPDTQYF. The CDR3 DNA is TGCGCCAGCAGCTTGGGTTACGGGACAGGGGGGCCAGATACGCAGTATTTT.

The chain uses TRBV10-1 and TRBJ2-3, with 11 bases identical to TRBD2. With 0 bases clipped from V and 4 bases from J, the junction kept 3 bases outside the gene matches. The CDR3 is 16 amino acids. Germline CDR1 WNHNN, CDR2 SYGVQD (reference sequence). In DNA form, the CDR3 reads TGCGCCAGCAGTGAGTCTAGCGGGAGGGTCGCAGATACGCAGTATTTT. Encoded protein: CASSESSGRVADTQYF.

This rearrangement joins TRBV9 to TRBJ2-3; D might be TRBD1 (5 bases). This CDR3 comprises 15 residues. Trimming took off 2 bases at V and 0 bases at J, with 10 bases between the two ends. Germline CDR1 reads SGDLS; CDR2 reads YYNGEE. The CDR3 coding sequence is TGTGCCAGCAGCGTTAGCAGGGATAGCACAGATACGCAGTATTTT. The encoded protein is CASSVSRDSTDTQYF.

The V call is TRBV5-1, the J call TRBJ1-2, with D unclear. The CDR3 runs 16 residues. The germline CDR1 and CDR2 sequences are SGHRS and YFSETQ. Trimming shortened V by 0 bases and J by 8 bases, and 20 bases separated the two germline ends. CDR3 sequence reads: CASSLERTARLWGYTF. The CDR3 bases are TGCGCCAGCAGCTTGGAACGTACGGCCCGCCTGTGGGGCTACACCTTC.

The genes are TRBV6-6 and TRBJ1-1, with D tentatively TRBD1 (6 bases). V lost 4 bases, J lost 5 bases, and 8 bases lay in between. CDR3 length: 12 residues. Germline CDR1 reads MNHNY; CDR2 reads SVGAGI (reference sequence). In DNA, the CDR3 is TGTGCCAGCAGTTCACAGGGAACTGAAGCTTTCTTT. It translates to CASSSQGTEAFF.

The chain has TRBV18 and TRBJ2-5; TRBD2 is a possible D gene (7 bases). The V gene's germline CDR1 is KGHSH and CDR2 LQKENI. This CDR3 has 12 residues. Trimming took 4 bases from V and 12 from J, leaving 15 bases between them. The CDR3 bases are TGTGCCAGCTCACGGGAGCGGGACACGGAGTACTTC. Its protein product is CASSRERDTEYF.

CDR3 in amino acids: CASSEGLAGYEQYF. The CDR3, as DNA: TGTGCCAGCAGTGAAGGGCTAGCGGGCTACGAGCAGTACTTC. This chain links TRBV2 with TRBJ2-7; 8 bases match TRBD2. Germline V lookup: CDR1 SNHLY, CDR2 FYNNEI. The CDR3 is 14 amino acids. The junction had 2 bases not matched to a gene; V was cut back by 1 base and J by 3 bases.

Worth noting for this clone: Germline is not matched at one junction end, which may reflect a read error. The chain uses TRBV6-6 and TRBJ1-1; D is possibly TRBD1 (5 bases). Germline loops: CDR1 MNHNY, CDR2 SVGAGI (reference sequence). CDR3 length: 12 residues. The CDR3 loop is CASGHTNTQAFF. The CDR3 region has the DNA TGTGCCAGCGGACATACTAACACTCAAGCTTTCTTT.

The V and J genes are TRBV7-2 and TRBJ1-5, with 9 bases that match TRBD1. Looked up from germline, CDR1 is SGHTA and CDR2 is FQGNSA. The CDR3 sequence is 14 residues long. After removal of 3 bases from V and 4 bases from J, the junction contained 1 base not matched to a gene. Written as DNA, the CDR3 is TGTGCCAGCAGCTTGGACAGGGGAAATCAGCCCCAGCATTTT. It encodes CASSLDRGNQPQHF.

The V and J genes are TRBV10-2 and TRBJ1-1; maybe TRBD1 (6 bases). CDR1 and CDR2 (germline): WSHSY, SAAADI. This CDR3 has 13 amino acids. Trimming cost V 3 bases and J 6 bases, with 11 bases left between them. CDR3 sequence: CASSDWTVAEAFF. The DNA of the CDR3 is TGCGCCAGCAGTGATTGGACAGTGGCTGAAGCTTTCTTT.

This clone was recorded only once. The J gene is TRBJ1-1, the V gene TRBV7-2; TRBD1 matches 12 bases. V shed 5 bases, J shed 5 bases, and the junction held 9 bases outside the gene matches. Germline lookup yields CDR1 SGHTA and CDR2 FQGNSA. The CDR3 loop spans 16 amino acids. DNA for the CDR3: TGTGCCAGCAGCCCACAGGGACAGGGGGCTCAGACTGAAGCTTTCTTT. The encoded protein is CASSPQGQGAQTEAFF. The variable domain in full, completed from reference TRBV7-2 and TRBJ1-1, reads GAGVSQSPSNKVTEKGKDVELRCDPISGHTALYWYRQSLGQGLEFLIYFQGNSAPDKSGLPSDRFSAERTGGSVSTLTIQRTQQEDSAVYLCASSPQGQGAQTEAFFGQGTRLTVV.

This chain joins TRBV19 and TRBJ2-7; either TRBD1 or TRBD2 may supply D (6 bases each). Germline V lookup: CDR1 LNHDA, CDR2 SQIVND (reference sequence). Trimming removed 5 bases from V and 3 bases from J, with 20 bases in between. The CDR3 is 16 amino acids. This chain's CDR3 is CASSVGGAGEIYEQYF. In nucleotides, the CDR3 is TGTGCCAGTAGTGTCGGAGGGGCAGGGGAGATCTACGAGCAGTACTTC. Drawing the rest from reference TRBV19 and TRBJ2-7, the complete variable domain is DGGITQSPKYLFRKEGQNVTLSCEQNLNHDAMYWYRQDPGQGLRLIYYSQIVNDFQKGDIAEGYSVSREKKESFPLTVTSAQKNPTAFYLCASSVGGAGEIYEQYFGPGTRLTVT.

The chain links TRBV19 to TRBJ2-1; no clear D gene. V lost 10 bases, J lost 1 base, and 11 bases lay in between. Germline CDR1 is LNHDA and CDR2 is SQIVND (reference sequence). There are 13 residues in the CDR3. CDR3 sequence reads: CATRTVSYNEQFF. The CDR3 DNA reads as TGTGCCACCCGAACAGTGTCCTACAATGAGCAGTTCTTC. Drawing the rest from reference TRBV19 and TRBJ2-1, the complete variable domain is DGGITQSPKYLFRKEGQNVTLSCEQNLNHDAMYWYRQDPGQGLRLIYYSQIVNDFQKGDIAEGYSVSREKKESFPLTVTSAQKNPTAFYLCATRTVSYNEQFFGPGTRLTVL.